This T cell receptor (beta chain) was retrieved from a study of blood T cells in healthy people across ages. A J-beta primer mix and a sample-barcoded 5' primer were used in a second PCR of about 7 to 12 cycles. TCRdb independently ran MiXCR on the 5' RACE reads; one entry per CDR3 protein. The sample consists of 750,000 to 950,000 distinct CDR3 sequences, approximately 32% of them appearing once. Germline V gene data show CDR1 as LNHNV and CDR2 as YYDKDF (reference sequence). V lost 2 bases to trimming and J lost 1 base, with 20 bases between them. This CDR3 comprises 18 residues. Extraction of total RNA produced a minimum of 5.5 micrograms from each sample. These same records also appear under a second study, on T cells of mothers and their children.

Sequenced material: blood. V is TRBV15 and J is TRBJ1-1; weak D call: TRBD1 (6 bases). This TCR derives from a woman between 40 and 55 years old in good health. The CDR3 spells CATSRPYLIGRGNTEAFF. CDR3 DNA sequence: TGTGCCACCAGCAGACCCTATTTGATCGGCAGGGGGAACACTGAAGCTTTCTTT.